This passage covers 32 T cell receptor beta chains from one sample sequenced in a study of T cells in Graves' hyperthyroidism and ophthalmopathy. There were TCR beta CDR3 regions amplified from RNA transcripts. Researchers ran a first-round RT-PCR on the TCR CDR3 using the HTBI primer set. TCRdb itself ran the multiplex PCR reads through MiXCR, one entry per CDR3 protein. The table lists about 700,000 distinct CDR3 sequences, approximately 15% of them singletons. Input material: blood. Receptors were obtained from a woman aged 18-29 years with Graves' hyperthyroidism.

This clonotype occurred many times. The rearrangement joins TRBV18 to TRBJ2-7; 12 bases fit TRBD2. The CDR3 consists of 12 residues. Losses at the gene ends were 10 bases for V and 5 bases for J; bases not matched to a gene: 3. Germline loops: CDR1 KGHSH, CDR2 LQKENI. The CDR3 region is CATTSGRDEQYF. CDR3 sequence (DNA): TGTGCCACGACTAGCGGGAGAGACGAGCAGTACTTC.

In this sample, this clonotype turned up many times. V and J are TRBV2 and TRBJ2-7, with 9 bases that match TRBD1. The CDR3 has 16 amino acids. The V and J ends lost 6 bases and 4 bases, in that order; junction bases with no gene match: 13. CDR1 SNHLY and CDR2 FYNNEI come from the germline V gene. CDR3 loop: CASSTSGTGYAYEQYF. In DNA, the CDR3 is TGTGCCAGCAGCACGAGCGGGACAGGGTATGCGTACGAGCAGTACTTC.

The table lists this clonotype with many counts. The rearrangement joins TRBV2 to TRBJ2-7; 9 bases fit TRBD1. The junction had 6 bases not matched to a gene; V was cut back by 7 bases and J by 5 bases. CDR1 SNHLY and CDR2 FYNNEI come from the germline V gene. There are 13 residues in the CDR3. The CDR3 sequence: CASKPDRGDEQYF. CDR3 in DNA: TGTGCCAGCAAGCCAGACAGGGGGGACGAGCAGTACTTC.

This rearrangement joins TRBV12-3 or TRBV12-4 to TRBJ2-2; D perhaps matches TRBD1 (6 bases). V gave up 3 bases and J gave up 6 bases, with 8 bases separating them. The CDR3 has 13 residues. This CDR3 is CASSFGTPGELFF. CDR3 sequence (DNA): TGTGCCAGCAGTTTCGGGACACCCGGGGAGCTGTTTTTT.

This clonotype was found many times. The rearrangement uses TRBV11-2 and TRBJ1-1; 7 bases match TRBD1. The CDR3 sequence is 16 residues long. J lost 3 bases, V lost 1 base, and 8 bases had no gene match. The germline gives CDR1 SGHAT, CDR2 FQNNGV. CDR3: CASSLGPGTADTEAFF. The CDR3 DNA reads TGTGCCAGCAGCTTAGGCCCCGGGACAGCTGACACTGAAGCTTTCTTT.

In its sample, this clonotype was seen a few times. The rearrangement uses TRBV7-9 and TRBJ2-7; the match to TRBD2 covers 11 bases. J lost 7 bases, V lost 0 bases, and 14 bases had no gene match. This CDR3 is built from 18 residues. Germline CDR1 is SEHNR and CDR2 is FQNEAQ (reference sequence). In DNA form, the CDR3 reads TGTGCCAGCAGCTTAGCGCTAAAGGAACTAGCGGGAGTTGGGGAGCAGTACTTC. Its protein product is CASSLALKELAGVGEQYF.

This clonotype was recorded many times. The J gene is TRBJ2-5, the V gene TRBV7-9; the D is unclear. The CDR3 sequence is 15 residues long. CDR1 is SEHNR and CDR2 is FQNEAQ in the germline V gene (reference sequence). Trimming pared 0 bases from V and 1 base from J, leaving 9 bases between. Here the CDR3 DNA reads TGTGCCAGCAGCTTAGCATGGCAGTTCCAAGAGACCCAGTACTTC. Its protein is CASSLAWQFQETQYF. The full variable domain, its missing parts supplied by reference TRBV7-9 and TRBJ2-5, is DTGVSQNPRHKITKRGQNVTFRCDPISEHNRLYWYRQTLGQGPEFLTYFQNEAQLEKSRLLSDRFSAERPKGSFSTLEIQRTEQGDSAMYLCASSLAWQFQETQYFGPGTRLLVL.

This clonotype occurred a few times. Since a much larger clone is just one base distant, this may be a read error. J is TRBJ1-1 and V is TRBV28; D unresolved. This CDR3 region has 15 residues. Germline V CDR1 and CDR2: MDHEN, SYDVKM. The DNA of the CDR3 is TGTGCCAGCAGTTTACTGGATCTCCCGAACACTCAAGCTTTCTTT. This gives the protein CASSLLDLPNTQAFF.

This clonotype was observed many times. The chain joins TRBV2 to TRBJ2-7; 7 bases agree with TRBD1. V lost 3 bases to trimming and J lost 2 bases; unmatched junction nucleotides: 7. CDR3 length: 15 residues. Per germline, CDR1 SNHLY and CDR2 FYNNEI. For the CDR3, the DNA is TGTGCCAGCAGTGATCCCCTAACAGGGGCCTACGAGCAGTACTTC. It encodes CASSDPLTGAYEQYF.

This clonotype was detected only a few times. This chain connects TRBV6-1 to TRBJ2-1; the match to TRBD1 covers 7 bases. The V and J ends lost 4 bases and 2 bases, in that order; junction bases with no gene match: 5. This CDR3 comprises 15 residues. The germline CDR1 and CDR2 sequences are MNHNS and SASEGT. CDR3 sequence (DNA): TGTGCCAGCAGTGGAGACAGGGTTACCTACAATGAGCAGTTCTTC. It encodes CASSGDRVTYNEQFF.

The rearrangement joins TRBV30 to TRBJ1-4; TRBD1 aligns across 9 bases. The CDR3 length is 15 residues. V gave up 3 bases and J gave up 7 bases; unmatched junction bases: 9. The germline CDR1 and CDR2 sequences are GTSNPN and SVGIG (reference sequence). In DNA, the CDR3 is TGTGCCTGGAGCACGGACAGGGGATTTCGTGAAAAACTGTTTTTT. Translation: CAWSTDRGFREKLFF.

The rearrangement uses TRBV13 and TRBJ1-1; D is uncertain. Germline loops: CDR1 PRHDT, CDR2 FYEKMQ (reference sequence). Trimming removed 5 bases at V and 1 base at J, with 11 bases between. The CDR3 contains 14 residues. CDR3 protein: CASSRPRGNTEAFF. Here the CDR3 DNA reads TGTGCCAGCAGCCGCCCCCGCGGGAACACTGAAGCTTTCTTT.

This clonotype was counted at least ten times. CDR3 nucleotide sequence: TGTGCCAGCAGCCTCCCAACTAGCGGGAGCAATGAGCAGTTCTTC. Its protein product is CASSLPTSGSNEQFF. This chain connects TRBV12-3 or TRBV12-4 to TRBJ2-1, with TRBD2 identical over 11 bases. V shed 6 bases, J shed 6 bases, and the junction held 7 bases outside the gene matches. This CDR3 spans 15 amino acids.

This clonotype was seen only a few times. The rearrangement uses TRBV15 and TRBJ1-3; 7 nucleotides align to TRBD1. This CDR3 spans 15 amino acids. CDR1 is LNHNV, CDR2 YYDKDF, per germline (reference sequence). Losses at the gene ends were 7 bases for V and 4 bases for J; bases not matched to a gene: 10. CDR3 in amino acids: CATTIDRVSGNTIYF. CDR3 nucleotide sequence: TGTGCCACCACCATTGACAGGGTATCCGGAAACACCATATATTTT.

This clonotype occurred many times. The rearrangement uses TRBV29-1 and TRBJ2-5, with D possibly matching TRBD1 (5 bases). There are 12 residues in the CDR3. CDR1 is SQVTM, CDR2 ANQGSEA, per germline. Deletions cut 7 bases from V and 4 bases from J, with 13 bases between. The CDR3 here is CSAKTDGETQYF. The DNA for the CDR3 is TGCAGCGCCAAGACAGACGGAGAGACCCAGTACTTC. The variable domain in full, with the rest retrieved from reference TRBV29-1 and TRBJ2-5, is SAVISQKPSRDICQRGTSLTIQCQVDSQVTMMFWYRQQPGQSLTLIATANQGSEATYESGFVIDKFPISRPNLTFSTLTVSNMSPEDSSIYLCSAKTDGETQYFGPGTRLLVL.

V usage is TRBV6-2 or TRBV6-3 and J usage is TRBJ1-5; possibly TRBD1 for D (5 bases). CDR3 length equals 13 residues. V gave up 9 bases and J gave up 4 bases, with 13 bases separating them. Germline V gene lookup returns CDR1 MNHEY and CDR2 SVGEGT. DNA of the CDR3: TGTGCCAGTAGATTCAGGGAGAATCAGCCCCAGCATTTT. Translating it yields CASRFRENQPQHF.

For the CDR3, the DNA is TGTGCCAGCAGCTTCCTAGCGGGATCGCGAGAGCAGTACTTC. Translated: CASSFLAGSREQYF. This sequence joins TRBV6-2 or TRBV6-3 and TRBJ2-7; 9 bases agree with TRBD2. This CDR3 is 14 amino acids long. The V gene's germline CDR1 is MNHEY and CDR2 SVGEGT. Unmatched junction bases numbered 10, after V lost 6 bases and J lost 7 bases.

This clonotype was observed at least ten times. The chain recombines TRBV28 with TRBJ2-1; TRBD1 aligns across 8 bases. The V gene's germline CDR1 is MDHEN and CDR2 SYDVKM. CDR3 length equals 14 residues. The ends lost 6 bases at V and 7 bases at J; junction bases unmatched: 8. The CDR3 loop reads CASRSGQGHNEQFF. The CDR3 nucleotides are TGTGCCAGCAGATCCGGACAGGGCCATAATGAGCAGTTCTTC.

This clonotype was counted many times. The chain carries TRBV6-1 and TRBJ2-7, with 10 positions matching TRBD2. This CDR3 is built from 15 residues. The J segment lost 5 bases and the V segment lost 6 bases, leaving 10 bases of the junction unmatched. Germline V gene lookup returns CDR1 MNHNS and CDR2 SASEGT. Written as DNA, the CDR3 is TGTGCCAGCAGGAGCGGGAGGGGAGGCGGCCACGAGCAGTACTTC. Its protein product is CASRSGRGGGHEQYF.

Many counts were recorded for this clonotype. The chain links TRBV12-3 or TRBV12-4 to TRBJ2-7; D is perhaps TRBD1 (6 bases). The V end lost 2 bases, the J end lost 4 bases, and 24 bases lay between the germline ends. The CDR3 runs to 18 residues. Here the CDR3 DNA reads TGTGCCAGCAGTTTAAAAAGGTCCGGCCCTCTTAGGGGGTACGAGCAGTACTTC. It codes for CASSLKRSGPLRGYEQYF.

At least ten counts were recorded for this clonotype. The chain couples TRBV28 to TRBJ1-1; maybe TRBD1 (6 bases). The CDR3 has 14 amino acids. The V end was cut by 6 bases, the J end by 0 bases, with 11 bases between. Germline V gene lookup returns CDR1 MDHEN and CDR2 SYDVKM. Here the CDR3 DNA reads TGTGCCAGCAGCTTGACAGGCCTGAACACTGAAGCTTTCTTT. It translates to CASSLTGLNTEAFF.

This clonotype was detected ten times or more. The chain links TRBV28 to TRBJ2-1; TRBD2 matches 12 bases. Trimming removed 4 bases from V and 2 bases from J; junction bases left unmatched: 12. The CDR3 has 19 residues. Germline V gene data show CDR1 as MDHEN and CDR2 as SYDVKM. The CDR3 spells CASSSSGRDIVGTYNEQFF. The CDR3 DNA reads TGTGCCAGCAGTTCTAGCGGGAGGGACATAGTGGGCACCTACAATGAGCAGTTCTTC.

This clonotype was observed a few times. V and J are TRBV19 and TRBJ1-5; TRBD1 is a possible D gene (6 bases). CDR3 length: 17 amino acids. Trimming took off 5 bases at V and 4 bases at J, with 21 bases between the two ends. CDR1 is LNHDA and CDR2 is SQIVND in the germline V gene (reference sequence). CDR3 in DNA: TGTGCCAGTAGTCCCCGGGGGGGGCGCGGTATGAATCAGCCCCAGCATTTT. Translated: CASSPRGGRGMNQPQHF.

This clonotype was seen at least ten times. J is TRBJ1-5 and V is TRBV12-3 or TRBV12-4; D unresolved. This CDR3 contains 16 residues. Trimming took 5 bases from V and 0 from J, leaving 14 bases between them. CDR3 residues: CASSHALRHSNQPQHF. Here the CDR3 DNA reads TGTGCCAGCAGTCATGCCTTAAGGCATAGCAATCAGCCCCAGCATTTT.

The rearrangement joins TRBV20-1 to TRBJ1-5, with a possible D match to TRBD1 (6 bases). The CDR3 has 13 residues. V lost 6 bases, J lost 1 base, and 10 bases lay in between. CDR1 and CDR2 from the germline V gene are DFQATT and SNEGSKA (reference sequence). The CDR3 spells CSALQGSNQPQHF. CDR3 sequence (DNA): TGCAGTGCGTTACAGGGAAGCAATCAGCCCCAGCATTTT.

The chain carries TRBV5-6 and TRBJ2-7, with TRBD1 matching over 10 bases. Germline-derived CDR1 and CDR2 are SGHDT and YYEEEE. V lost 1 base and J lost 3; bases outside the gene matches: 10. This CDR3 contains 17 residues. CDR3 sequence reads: CASSLLGQGPSGYEQYF. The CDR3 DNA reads TGTGCCAGCAGCTTGTTGGGACAGGGGCCTAGCGGCTACGAGCAGTACTTC.

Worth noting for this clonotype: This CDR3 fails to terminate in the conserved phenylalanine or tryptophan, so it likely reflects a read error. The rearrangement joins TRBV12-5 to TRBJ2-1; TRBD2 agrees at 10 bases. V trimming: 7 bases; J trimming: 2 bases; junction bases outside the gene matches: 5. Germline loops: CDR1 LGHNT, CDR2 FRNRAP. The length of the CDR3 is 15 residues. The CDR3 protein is CASARSGRAYNEQFL. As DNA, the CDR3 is TGTGCTAGTGCCAGGAGCGGGAGGGCCTACAATGAGCAGTTCCTC.

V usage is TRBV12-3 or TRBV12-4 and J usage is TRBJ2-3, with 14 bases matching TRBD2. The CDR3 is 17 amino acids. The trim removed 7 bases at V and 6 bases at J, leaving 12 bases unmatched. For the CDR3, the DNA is TGTGCCAGCACCCTAGGCCCGAGACTAGCGGGAGGGGATACGCAGTATTTT. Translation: CASTLGPRLAGGDTQYF.

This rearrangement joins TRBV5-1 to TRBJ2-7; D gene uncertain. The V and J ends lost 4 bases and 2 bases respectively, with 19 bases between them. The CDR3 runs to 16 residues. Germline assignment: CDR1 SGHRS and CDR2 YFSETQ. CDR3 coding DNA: TGCGCCAGCAGCCCCTTATCAGGATACCGAACCTACGAGCAGTACTTC. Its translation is CASSPLSGYRTYEQYF.

CDR3 protein: CSVVLGTDTQYF. The DNA for the CDR3 is TGCAGCGTTGTTCTTGGCACAGATACGCAGTATTTT. This sequence joins TRBV29-1 and TRBJ2-3, with D hard to call. CDR1 SQVTM and CDR2 ANQGSEA come from the germline V gene. CDR3 length: 12 residues. Trimming took off 4 bases at V and 1 base at J, with 6 bases between the two ends.

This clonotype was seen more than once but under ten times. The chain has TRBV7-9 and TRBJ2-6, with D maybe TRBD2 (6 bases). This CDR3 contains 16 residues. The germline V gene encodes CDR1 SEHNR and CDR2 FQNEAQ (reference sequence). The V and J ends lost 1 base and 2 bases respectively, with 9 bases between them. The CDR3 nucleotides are TGTGCCAGCAGCTTAGTTAGACTAGCTGGGGCCAACGTCCTGACTTTC. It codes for CASSLVRLAGANVLTF.

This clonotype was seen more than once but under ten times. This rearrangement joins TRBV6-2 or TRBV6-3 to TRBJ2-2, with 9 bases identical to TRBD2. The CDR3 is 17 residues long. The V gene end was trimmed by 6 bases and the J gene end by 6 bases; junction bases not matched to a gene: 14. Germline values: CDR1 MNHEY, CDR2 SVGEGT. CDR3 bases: TGTGCCAGCAGCAATCTTTTAATAGCGGGAGTAGCCGGGGAGCTGTTTTTT. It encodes CASSNLLIAGVAGELFF.